One sample yielded the 26 T cell receptor beta chains listed below, sequenced in a study of cytomegalovirus exposure and HLA in healthy donors. This PCR relied on a set of 60 Vbeta primers and 13 Jbeta primers. The repertoire was sequenced with immunoSEQ multiplex PCR; TCRdb's copy has only in-frame clones and lacks some. The sample has nearly 200,000 clones, approximately 80% seen once. Sequences were obtained from PBMCs. The receptors shown here come from a boy younger than 10 in good health and CMV-seronegative.

This sequence joins TRBV2 and TRBJ1-1; D perhaps matches TRBD1 (6 bases). V was trimmed by 2 bases and J by 6 bases, leaving 10 bases between them. This CDR3 comprises 13 residues. In germline, CDR1 is SNHLY, CDR2 FYNNEI. CDR3 nucleotide sequence: TGTGCCAGCAGTGAAAGGACAGCTCCTGAAGCTTTCTTT. Its translation is CASSERTAPEAFF.

V gene TRBV5-1 combines with J gene TRBJ1-1; D remains unclear. This CDR3 region has 13 residues. Germline values: CDR1 SGHRS, CDR2 YFSETQ. With 1 base removed from V and 0 bases from J, the gap between germline ends came to 4 bases. The CDR3 bases are TGCGCCAGCAGCTTGACGGTGAACACTGAAGCTTTCTTT. As protein: CASSLTVNTEAFF.

This clone was seen a few times. The chain links TRBV7-3 to TRBJ2-5; perhaps TRBD2 as D (7 bases). Germline V gene sequence: CDR1 SGHTA, CDR2 FQGTGA. The CDR3 runs to 16 residues. The V and J ends lost 4 bases and 5 bases respectively, with 20 bases between them. The CDR3 reads CASSSQPPGGHETQYF. For the CDR3, the DNA is TGTGCCAGCAGCTCGCAGCCCCCGGGGGGCCACGAGACCCAGTACTTC.

This clone was detected only a few times. This rearrangement joins TRBV30 to TRBJ2-1; D may be TRBD2 (5 bases). Trimming stripped 0 bases from V and 8 bases from J, with 11 bases between. Germline CDR1 GTSNPN, CDR2 SVGIG (reference sequence). This CDR3 spans 13 amino acids. The CDR3 DNA sequence: TGTGCCTGGAGTGTAGGCCCTAGCTATGAGCAGTTCTTC. Protein sequence: CAWSVGPSYEQFF.

This clone was seen a few times. This chain links TRBV7-2 with TRBJ2-6; D is possibly TRBD2 (5 bases). V was shortened by 4 bases and J by 0 bases, with 16 bases between the two germline ends. Germline values: CDR1 SGHTA, CDR2 FQGNSA. This CDR3 spans 18 amino acids. The CDR3 DNA sequence: TGTGCCAGCAGCTACGGTCGGGATTTAAGCTCTGGGGCCAACGTCCTGACTTTC. Encoded protein: CASSYGRDLSSGANVLTF.

The chain recombines TRBV7-9 with TRBJ1-4; TRBD1 might be the D (5 bases). Trimming took 2 bases from V and 3 from J, leaving 7 bases between them. The CDR3 sequence is 14 residues long. Germline CDR1 SEHNR, CDR2 FQNEAQ (reference sequence). In nucleotides, the CDR3 is TGTGCCAGCAGCTTATCGGGGGCTAATGAAAAACTGTTTTTT. This gives the protein CASSLSGANEKLFF.

CDR3 DNA sequence: TGTGCCAGCAGCGCACAGAACACCGGGGAGCTGTTTTTT. This codes for CASSAQNTGELFF. The chain combines TRBV9 with TRBJ2-2, with unresolved D. Germline lookup yields CDR1 SGDLS and CDR2 YYNGEE. This CDR3 has 13 amino acids. Between the trimmed V and J ends, which lost 3 bases and 1 base, there was a span of 4 bases.

The chain couples TRBV7-2 to TRBJ1-2; no reliable D call. The CDR3 has 13 amino acids. V was clipped by 1 base and J by 7 bases, with 10 bases between them. Germline lookup yields CDR1 SGHTA and CDR2 FQGNSA. The CDR3 spells CASSLVTSSGYTF. CDR3 coding DNA: TGTGCCAGCAGCTTAGTAACTTCGTCTGGCTACACCTTC.

V is TRBV9 and J is TRBJ2-5; D is possibly TRBD1 (6 bases). V lost 3 bases and J 5 bases, leaving 14 bases between the germline ends. The CDR3 has 14 amino acids. Germline CDR1 is SGDLS and CDR2 is YYNGEE. The CDR3 reads CASSASTGWETQYF. CDR3 nucleotides: TGTGCCAGCAGCGCGTCGACAGGCTGGGAGACCCAGTACTTC.

The chain employs TRBV5-5 and TRBJ1-2, with D possibly being TRBD1 (6 bases). Germline lookup yields CDR1 SGHKS and CDR2 YYEKEE (reference sequence). This CDR3 region has 13 residues. The germline V and J ends were trimmed by 4 bases and 1 base, with 8 bases remaining between them. As DNA, the CDR3 is TGTGCCAGCAGCCTGGACAGTAACTATGGCTACACCTTC. Translation: CASSLDSNYGYTF.

This chain uses TRBV2 with TRBJ2-7; 8 bases agree with TRBD1. The CDR3 sequence is 13 residues long. Germline assignment: CDR1 SNHLY and CDR2 FYNNEI. Trimming removed 8 bases from V and 0 bases from J; junction bases left unmatched: 3. The CDR3 sequence: CASRDRNSYEQYF. CDR3 DNA: TGTGCCAGCCGGGACAGGAACTCCTACGAGCAGTACTTC.

This rearrangement joins TRBV4-3 to TRBJ2-5; TRBD1 is a possible D gene (6 bases). Germline V gene data show CDR1 as LGHNA and CDR2 as YSLEER. There are 15 residues in the CDR3. V was shortened by 2 bases and J by 5 bases, with 15 bases between the two germline ends. CDR3 in amino acids: CASSQLTGSGETQYF. The CDR3 DNA sequence: TGCGCCAGCAGCCAATTAACAGGGAGTGGCGAGACCCAGTACTTC.

The chain combines TRBV5-5 with TRBJ2-7; perhaps TRBD1 as D (6 bases). V lost 3 bases to trimming and J lost 2 bases, with 18 bases between them. The CDR3 runs 16 residues. Germline loops: CDR1 SGHKS, CDR2 YYEKEE (reference sequence). CDR3 protein: CASSSMTGLVTYEQYF. CDR3 nucleotides: TGTGCCAGCAGCTCGATGACAGGATTGGTTACCTACGAGCAGTACTTC.

The rearrangement joins TRBV2 to TRBJ2-5; 9 bases align to TRBD1. This CDR3 is built from 17 residues. The germline gives CDR1 SNHLY, CDR2 FYNNEI. Unmatched junction bases numbered 9, after V lost 1 base and J lost 3 bases. CDR3 sequence reads: CASSEEGPGTGKETQYF. In nucleotides, the CDR3 is TGTGCCAGCAGTGAAGAAGGTCCCGGGACAGGGAAAGAGACCCAGTACTTC. The full variable domain, its missing parts supplied by reference TRBV2 and TRBJ2-5, is EPEVTQTPSHQVTQMGQEVILRCVPISNHLYFYWYRQILGQKVEFLVSFYNNEISEKSEIFDDQFSVERPDGSNFTLKIRSTKLEDSAMYFCASSEEGPGTGKETQYFGPGTRLLVL.

The chain has TRBV6-6 and TRBJ1-6; D ambiguous. CDR3 length equals 13 residues. V shed 5 bases and J shed 8 bases, with 10 bases lying between them. Germline CDR1 MNHNY, CDR2 SVGAGI (reference sequence). CDR3 residues: CASSDQGDSPLHF. CDR3 sequence (DNA): TGTGCCAGCAGTGACCAAGGAGATTCACCCCTCCACTTT.

The rearrangement joins TRBV15 to TRBJ2-7; 8 bases map to TRBD1. V dropped 1 base and J dropped 7; count of bases not matched to a gene: 6. This CDR3 has 14 residues. CDR1 and CDR2 (germline): LNHNV, YYDKDF (reference sequence). CDR3 amino acids: CATSRAQGAREQYF. CDR3 bases: TGTGCCACCAGCAGAGCCCAGGGGGCCAGGGAGCAGTACTTC.

The rearrangement joins TRBV5-1 to TRBJ2-7; TRBD1 agrees at 7 bases. V shed 5 bases, J shed 3 bases, and the junction held 5 bases outside the gene matches. Looked up from germline, CDR1 is SGHRS and CDR2 is YFSETQ. This CDR3 spans 13 amino acids. In DNA form, the CDR3 reads TGCGCCAGCAGTACTACAGGGGTCTACGAGCAGTACTTC. Translating gives CASSTTGVYEQYF.

In this sample, this clone turned up once. The chain has TRBV14 and TRBJ2-7; 9 bases fit TRBD1. Germline V lookup: CDR1 SGHDN, CDR2 FVKESK. The CDR3 totals 19 residues. The ends lost 0 bases at V and 5 bases at J; junction bases unmatched: 17. CDR3 nucleotide sequence: TGTGCCAGCAGCCAAGAGGGGAACTGGACCGGGACAGGGCTCCACGAGCAGTACTTC. This gives the protein CASSQEGNWTGTGLHEQYF.

The chain is built from TRBV5-4 and TRBJ1-4; D is unresolved. This CDR3 has 13 amino acids. Germline V gives CDR1 SGHNT, CDR2 YYREEE (reference sequence). Between the trimmed V and J ends, which lost 2 bases and 8 bases, there was a span of 10 bases. The chain's CDR3 is CASSFSTEEKLFF. In nucleotides, the CDR3 is TGTGCCAGCAGCTTCAGCACGGAGGAAAAACTGTTTTTT.

The chain recombines TRBV6-1 with TRBJ2-7, with TRBD2 identical over 8 bases. Germline trimming cut 2 bases from V and 3 bases from J; bases unmatched to any gene: 6. Germline CDR1 MNHNS, CDR2 SASEGT. The CDR3 has 15 residues. The CDR3 protein is CASSETGLGDYEQYF. The CDR3 DNA reads as TGTGCCAGCAGTGAAACGGGACTAGGGGACTACGAGCAGTACTTC.

This chain uses TRBV2 with TRBJ2-7, with 7 bases fitting TRBD1. The CDR3 runs to 11 residues. Per germline, CDR1 SNHLY and CDR2 FYNNEI. V lost 8 bases to trimming and J lost 7 bases; unmatched junction nucleotides: 5. The CDR3 sequence is CASLVRGEQYF. The CDR3 nucleotides read TGTGCCAGCTTGGTCAGGGGGGAGCAGTACTTC. The entire variable domain, with the rest obtained from reference TRBV2 and TRBJ2-7, is as follows: EPEVTQTPSHQVTQMGQEVILRCVPISNHLYFYWYRQILGQKVEFLVSFYNNEISEKSEIFDDQFSVERPDGSNFTLKIRSTKLEDSAMYFCASLVRGEQYFGPGTRLTVT.

The V call is TRBV21-1, the J call TRBJ1-1; the table's D call TRBD1 went unverified against the DNA. TRBV21-1 is tagged as a pseudogene. The CDR3 length is 16 residues. CDR3 region: CASSNRQGAYDTEAFF. The CDR3 nucleotides are TGTGCCAGCAGCAACCGACAGGGGGCGTATGACACTGAAGCTTTCTTT.

The gene calls are TRBV9 and TRBJ1-4, with D tentatively TRBD1 (6 bases). Germline values: CDR1 SGDLS, CDR2 YYNGEE. The CDR3 spans 15 residues. Trimming stripped 2 bases from V and 3 bases from J, with 11 bases between. CDR3 region: CASSVTGRPNEKLFF. CDR3 nucleotides: TGTGCCAGCAGCGTGACAGGAAGGCCTAATGAAAAACTGTTTTTT.

This sequence joins TRBV5-6 and TRBJ2-3; TRBD2 aligns across 9 bases. J gave up 13 bases and V 2 bases, and 14 bases lay outside the gene matches. Germline V CDR1 and CDR2: SGHDT, YYEEEE. This CDR3 is built from 15 residues. The CDR3 nucleotides are TGTGCCAGCAGCTTCCTACGCGCTAGCGGGGCCCGTAAGTATTTT. This codes for CASSFLRASGARKYF.

This clone was observed a single time. The chain recombines TRBV7-2 with TRBJ2-5; 8 bases line up with TRBD1. Germline V gene sequence: CDR1 SGHTA, CDR2 FQGNSA. This CDR3 contains 13 residues. The trim removed 6 bases at V and 5 bases at J, leaving 5 bases unmatched. The CDR3 nucleotides are TGTGCCAGCAGTAATGACAGGGGTGAGACCCAGTACTTC. The encoded protein is CASSNDRGETQYF.

The V call is TRBV4-1, the J call TRBJ2-3; D is unclear. The CDR3 extends over 13 amino acids. V lost 4 bases, J lost 3 bases, and 8 bases lay in between. The germline CDR1 and CDR2 sequences are MGHRA and YSYEKL. Here the CDR3 DNA reads TGCGCCAGCAGCCCGCGAGCGACAGATACGCAGTATTTT. Translation gives CASSPRATDTQYF.